Sequencing of this T cell receptor beta chain was carried out in a study of T cells in Graves' hyperthyroidism and ophthalmopathy. Amplified regions were TCR beta CDR3 sequences from RNA transcripts. First-round RT-PCR with HTBI primers amplified the TCR CDR3 region. Each CDR3 protein is one row after TCRdb ran MiXCR on the multiplex PCR reads. The sample contains around 300,000 distinct CDR3 sequences, roughly a fifth of which appear only once. As for this clonotype: Antigen specificity is unknown. A much bigger clone sits one base away, suggesting this may be a read error.

A patient was excluded if there was uncontrolled infection, other autoimmune disease, pregnancy or lactation. Study results and limitations: Most clonotypes expanded in thyroid above 0.001 were likewise present in blood. Using 13 V-J features, a model discriminated ophthalmopathy from stable hyperthyroidism.

The germline gives CDR1 SNHLY, CDR2 FYNNEI. This CDR3 is built from 16 residues. Sequenced material: blood. This sequence was found in a man aged 45-65 years with Graves' ophthalmopathy. The V call is TRBV2, the J call TRBJ2-7; 12 nucleotides line up with TRBD2. The end of the DNA aligns better with TRBJ2-1, so the J call may be wrong. CDR3 region: CASSELAGGPSYEQFF. Written as DNA, the CDR3 is TGTGCCAGCAGTGAACTAGCGGGAGGGCCTTCCTACGAGCAGTTCTTC.